The 29 T cell receptor beta chains below all came from one sample that was sequenced in a study of T-cell reconstitution after alpha-beta-depleted transplantation in children. Unique molecular identifiers were incorporated when the TCRbeta library was constructed. MiXCR was run by TCRdb on the PCR reads, yielding one entry per CDR3 protein. The data show 98,000 or so distinct CDR3 sequences, 23% seen once. This material consisted of PBMCs, taken before TCRalphabeta/CD19-depleted stem cell transplant. The receptors originated from a boy aged 2 to 9 with acute lymphoblastic leukemia, due to receive a stem cell transplant.

This clonotype has a handful of counts. The chain recombines TRBV4-1 with TRBJ1-2; tentative D call: TRBD1 (6 bases). V was clipped by 1 base and J by 5 bases, with 14 bases between them. The CDR3 has 15 residues. Germline V gene lookup returns CDR1 MGHRA and CDR2 YSYEKL. CDR3 amino acids: CASSQGGTSRYGYTF. CDR3 DNA sequence: TGCGCCAGCAGCCAAGGAGGGACATCCCGTTATGGCTACACCTTC.

This clonotype came up many times. The chain combines TRBV5-4 with TRBJ1-1; D gene unclear. The V gene's germline CDR1 is SGHNT and CDR2 YYREEE (reference sequence). This CDR3 contains 14 residues. Trimming left V 0 bases short and J 1 base short, with 7 bases between. CDR3: CASSLGRRNTEAFF. The DNA for the CDR3 is TGTGCCAGCAGCTTGGGACGGAGGAACACTGAAGCTTTCTTT.

The V and J genes are TRBV7-2 and TRBJ2-1, with a possible D match to TRBD2 (6 bases). Trimming cost V 7 bases and J 10 bases, with 14 bases left between them. Germline loops: CDR1 SGHTA, CDR2 FQGNSA. This CDR3 has 12 amino acids. Here the CDR3 reads CASTRGVQEQFF. The DNA of the CDR3 is TGTGCCAGCACCCGCGGGGTACAGGAGCAGTTCTTC.

This clonotype was counted many times. V usage is TRBV14 and J usage is TRBJ1-1; D not certain. Germline loops: CDR1 SGHDN, CDR2 FVKESK. The CDR3 spans 9 residues. V was pared by 3 bases and J by 7 bases, with 0 bases between. The CDR3 spells CASSHEAFF. The CDR3 coding sequence is TGTGCCAGCAGCCATGAAGCTTTCTTT.

This clonotype turned up a few times. This chain links TRBV28 with TRBJ1-6, with D perhaps matching TRBD1 (6 bases). The germline V and J ends were trimmed by 7 bases and 7 bases, with 11 bases remaining between them. Germline loops: CDR1 MDHEN, CDR2 SYDVKM. CDR3 length equals 13 residues. In DNA, the CDR3 is TGTGCCAGCAACAGGGAAGACAATTCACCCCTCCACTTT. It codes for CASNREDNSPLHF.

This clonotype has more than one count but fewer than ten. CDR3 nucleotide sequence: TGTGCCAGCAGCGTAGACCCGGCTAACACTGAAGCTTTCTTT. Translation gives CASSVDPANTEAFF. This chain joins TRBV9 and TRBJ1-1; D remains ambiguous. The CDR3 loop spans 14 amino acids. V was clipped by 0 bases and J by 2 bases, with 8 bases between them. Germline V CDR1 and CDR2: SGDLS, YYNGEE. The full variable domain, in which reference TRBV9 and TRBJ1-1 provide the parts outside the CDR3, is DSGVTQTPKHLITATGQRVTLRCSPRSGDLSVYWYQQSLDQGLQFLIQYYNGEERAKGNILERFSAQQFPDLHSELNLSSLELGDSALYFCASSVDPANTEAFFGQGTRLTVV.

There are many counts of this clonotype. The rearrangement joins TRBV10-3 to TRBJ1-5; D gene uncertain. Trimming removed 4 bases from V and 7 bases from J, with 11 bases in between. Germline CDR1 reads ENHRY; CDR2 reads SYGVKD. The CDR3 has 13 amino acids. The CDR3 sequence is CAISGGKEQPQHF. Here the CDR3 DNA reads TGTGCCATCAGTGGGGGTAAGGAACAGCCCCAGCATTTT.

The chain has TRBV29-1 and TRBJ1-1; D call uncertain. From germline, CDR1 is SQVTM and CDR2 ANQGSEA. This CDR3 is built from 13 residues. Trimming stripped 4 bases from V and 0 bases from J, with 9 bases between. The CDR3: CSVARRVNTEAFF. CDR3 coding DNA: TGCAGCGTTGCTCGGAGGGTGAACACTGAAGCTTTCTTT.

This clonotype is a singleton in its sample. A read error may produce the germline difference seen at one junction end. This chain uses TRBV5-1 with TRBJ1-2; D ambiguous. Germline loops: CDR1 SGHRS, CDR2 YFSETQ. This CDR3 is 16 amino acids long. Here the CDR3 DNA reads TGCGCCAGCAGCTTCCTGGGTCCTCAGACGGACTATGGCGACACCTTC. Translating gives CASSFLGPQTDYGDTF.

In its sample, this clonotype was seen a few times. This sequence joins TRBV30 and TRBJ1-2; 9 bases line up with TRBD1. With 6 bases clipped from V and 8 bases from J, the junction kept 13 bases outside the gene matches. CDR3 length: 14 residues. Germline V gene data show CDR1 as GTSNPN and CDR2 as SVGIG (reference sequence). CDR3 loop: CACTGYRGRQGYTF. The CDR3 DNA reads as TGTGCCTGTACGGGGTACAGGGGGCGTCAAGGCTACACCTTC.

This clonotype showed up many times. The V call is TRBV5-1, the J call TRBJ2-1; the D gene is possibly TRBD2 (5 bases). Looked up from germline, CDR1 is SGHRS and CDR2 is YFSETQ. This CDR3 is built from 16 residues. With 1 base removed from V and 0 bases from J, the gap between germline ends came to 11 bases. In nucleotides, the CDR3 is TGCGCCAGCAGCTTGCGGGCGGAGGCCTCCTACAATGAGCAGTTCTTC. Translation gives CASSLRAEASYNEQFF.

This clonotype was observed a handful of times. V usage is TRBV2 and J usage is TRBJ2-1; 7 nucleotides agree with TRBD2. The ends lost 8 bases at V and 9 bases at J; junction bases unmatched: 13. Germline CDR1 is SNHLY and CDR2 is FYNNEI. The CDR3 is 14 amino acids. The CDR3 DNA reads TGTGCCAGCGGCGGGCTAGCGGAGGGTGGTGAGCAGTTCTTC. Amino acids: CASGGLAEGGEQFF.

The V call is TRBV14, the J call TRBJ1-2; unclear D gene. CDR1 and CDR2 from the germline V gene are SGHDN and FVKESK. The germline V and J ends were trimmed by 1 base and 4 bases, with 7 bases remaining between them. The CDR3 has 13 amino acids. The chain's CDR3 is CASSQAHPYGYTF. The CDR3 DNA follows: TGTGCCAGCAGCCAAGCACATCCCTATGGCTACACCTTC.

In its sample, this clonotype was seen a few times. V and J are TRBV7-7 and TRBJ2-5, with D possibly being TRBD2 (6 bases). Per the germline V gene, CDR1 is SSHAT and CDR2 is FNYEAQ (reference sequence). Trimming left V 2 bases short and J 4 bases short, with 14 bases between. This CDR3 spans 15 amino acids. Here the CDR3 DNA reads TGTGCCAGCAGCTTAATCGGAGGGGCCTTAGAGACCCAGTACTTC. Translated: CASSLIGGALETQYF.

V is TRBV7-2 and J is TRBJ1-1; D remains ambiguous. Germline V gene sequence: CDR1 SGHTA, CDR2 FQGNSA. CDR3 length: 13 residues. Trimming cost V 4 bases and J 2 bases, with 8 bases left between them. The DNA of the CDR3 is TGTGCCAGCAGCTATGGGCTAAACACTGAAGCTTTCTTT. This sequence encodes CASSYGLNTEAFF.

V usage is TRBV6-6 and J usage is TRBJ2-1; D could derive from TRBD1 or TRBD2 (6 bases each). CDR1 is MNHNY, CDR2 SVGAGI, per germline (reference sequence). The ends were cut back, 8 bases at V and 2 bases at J, with 10 bases in the middle. The CDR3 length is 13 residues. The CDR3 region is CASSRGAYNEQFF. The CDR3 DNA reads as TGTGCCAGCTCGAGGGGGGCCTACAATGAGCAGTTCTTC.

The chain combines TRBV7-2 with TRBJ2-3, with D unclear. Germline CDR1 is SGHTA and CDR2 is FQGNSA. The length of the CDR3 is 17 residues. Trimming stripped 0 bases from V and 0 bases from J, with 13 bases between. DNA of the CDR3: TGTGCCAGCAGCTTAGCGCGAGGAGTAGGAAGCACAGATACGCAGTATTTT. Amino acids: CASSLARGVGSTDTQYF.

The V and J genes are TRBV5-1 and TRBJ2-5, with D uncertain. In germline, CDR1 is SGHRS, CDR2 YFSETQ. V lost 1 base and J lost 4, with 5 bases in between. CDR3 size: 12 residues. DNA of the CDR3: TGCGCCAGCAGCTTGATCCGAGAGACCCAGTACTTC. It yields the protein CASSLIRETQYF.

The chain has TRBV12-3 or TRBV12-4 and TRBJ2-1; D is unresolved. With 6 bases removed from V and 7 bases from J, the gap between germline ends came to 16 bases. The CDR3 consists of 14 residues. The CDR3 reads CASRGTGLFNEQFF. CDR3 sequence (DNA): TGTGCCAGCAGAGGAACTGGCCTCTTTAATGAGCAGTTCTTC.

This clonotype was seen a few times. CDR3 sequence reads: CAISESVLAEGRGQYF. DNA of the CDR3: TGTGCCATCAGTGAGTCGGTCCTAGCGGAGGGCCGGGGGCAGTACTTC. The rearrangement uses TRBV10-3 and TRBJ2-7, with 7 bases that match TRBD2. Per germline, CDR1 ENHRY and CDR2 SYGVKD. V was pared by 0 bases and J by 9 bases, with 14 bases of the junction left unmatched. CDR3 length: 16 residues.

The V call is TRBV6-5, the J call TRBJ2-7, with 7 bases identical to TRBD2. Germline CDR1 MNHEY, CDR2 SVGAGI. With 4 bases clipped from V and 3 bases from J, the junction kept 6 bases outside the gene matches. The length of the CDR3 is 14 residues. The CDR3 loop is CASSSPSGNYEQYF. The DNA for the CDR3 is TGTGCCAGCAGTTCGCCTAGCGGAAACTACGAGCAGTACTTC.

In its sample, this clonotype was seen a few times. The chain couples TRBV7-2 to TRBJ2-5; 7 bases align to TRBD2. CDR3 length equals 14 residues. Trimming at V came to 3 bases and at J to 7 bases, leaving 8 bases not matched to a gene. CDR1 and CDR2 (germline): SGHTA, FQGNSA. The chain's CDR3 is CASSLRREKGTQYF. CDR3 coding DNA: TGTGCCAGCAGCTTGCGGCGGGAGAAAGGGACCCAGTACTTC.

The chain is built from TRBV20-1 and TRBJ2-7; D gene unclear. CDR1 and CDR2 (germline): DFQATT, SNEGSKA (reference sequence). Trimming took off 5 bases at V and 2 bases at J, with 13 bases between the two ends. The CDR3 has 13 amino acids. CDR3 bases: TGCAGTGCTCTGGCTAAAACCCCCTACGAGCAGTACTTC. As protein: CSALAKTPYEQYF.

The chain joins TRBV2 to TRBJ2-3; possibly TRBD2 for D (6 bases). The germline gives CDR1 SNHLY, CDR2 FYNNEI. V was cut by 3 bases and J by 6 bases, with 13 bases left in between. CDR3 length: 14 residues. The CDR3 protein is CASSEVGGSDTQYF. The DNA for the CDR3 is TGTGCCAGCAGTGAGGTGGGGGGATCGGATACGCAGTATTTT. Looking up the rest from reference TRBV2 and TRBJ2-3 gives the full variable domain: EPEVTQTPSHQVTQMGQEVILRCVPISNHLYFYWYRQILGQKVEFLVSFYNNEISEKSEIFDDQFSVERPDGSNFTLKIRSTKLEDSAMYFCASSEVGGSDTQYFGPGTRLTVL.

This clonotype came up a few times. The CDR3 here is CSAKTDSYSYEQYF. CDR3 in DNA: TGCAGTGCGAAAACGGACAGTTACTCCTACGAGCAGTACTTC. V gene TRBV20-1 combines with J gene TRBJ2-7; D is possibly TRBD1 (6 bases). CDR1 and CDR2 from the germline V gene are DFQATT and SNEGSKA (reference sequence). Trimming removed 6 bases from V and 0 bases from J, with 15 bases in between. The CDR3 sequence is 14 residues long.

This chain joins TRBV4-2 and TRBJ2-2; D is undetermined. CDR1 is LGHNA and CDR2 is YNFKEQ in the germline V gene. V lost 5 bases and J 3 bases, leaving 13 bases between the germline ends. CDR3 size: 15 residues. The CDR3 nucleotides are TGTGCCAGCAGCTCTGCAATGATGGACACCGGGGAGCTGTTTTTT. This encodes CASSSAMMDTGELFF.

J is TRBJ2-2 and V is TRBV20-1; 9 bases are shared with TRBD2. The CDR3 runs 14 residues. Trimming took 2 bases from V and 6 from J; bases not matched to a gene: 4. Germline V lookup: CDR1 DFQATT, CDR2 SNEGSKA (reference sequence). The CDR3 sequence: CSARTGLAAGELFF. The CDR3 coding sequence is TGCAGTGCTAGAACGGGACTAGCCGCCGGGGAGCTGTTTTTT.

This clonotype was found a few times. The V call is TRBV20-1, the J call TRBJ2-7; D not resolved. This CDR3 is 15 amino acids long. Germline CDR1 is DFQATT and CDR2 is SNEGSKA (reference sequence). V lost 0 bases to trimming and J lost 2 bases, with 14 bases between them. Here the CDR3 DNA reads TGCAGTGCTAGAGATCCGGGCGTAAGTCCCTACGAGCAGTACTTC. Its protein is CSARDPGVSPYEQYF.

This rearrangement joins TRBV5-5 to TRBJ2-3, with unresolved D. V was cut by 0 bases and J by 5 bases, with 10 bases left in between. Germline CDR1 is SGHKS and CDR2 is YYEKEE (reference sequence). This CDR3 spans 14 amino acids. Here the CDR3 reads CASSLAPQKDTQYF. CDR3 bases: TGTGCCAGCAGCTTGGCTCCACAAAAAGATACGCAGTATTTT.